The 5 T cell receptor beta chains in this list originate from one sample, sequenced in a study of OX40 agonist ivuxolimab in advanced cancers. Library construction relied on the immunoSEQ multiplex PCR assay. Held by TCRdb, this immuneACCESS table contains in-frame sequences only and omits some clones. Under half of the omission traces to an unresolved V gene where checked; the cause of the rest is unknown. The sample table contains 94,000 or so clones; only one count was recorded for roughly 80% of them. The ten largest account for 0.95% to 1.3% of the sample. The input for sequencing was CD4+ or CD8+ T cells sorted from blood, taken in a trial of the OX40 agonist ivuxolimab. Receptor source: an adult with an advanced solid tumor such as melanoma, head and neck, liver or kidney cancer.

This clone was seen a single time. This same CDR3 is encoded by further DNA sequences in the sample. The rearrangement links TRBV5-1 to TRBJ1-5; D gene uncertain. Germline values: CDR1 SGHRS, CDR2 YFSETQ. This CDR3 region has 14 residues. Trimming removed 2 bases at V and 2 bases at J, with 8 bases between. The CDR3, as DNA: TGCGCCAGCAGCTTAGAGGGAGGCAATCAGCCCCAGCATTTT. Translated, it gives CASSLEGGNQPQHF. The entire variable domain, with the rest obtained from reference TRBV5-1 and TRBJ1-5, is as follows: KAGVTQTPRYLIKTRGQQVTLSCSPISGHRSVSWYQQTPGQGLQFLFEYFSETQRNKGNFPGRFSGRQFSNSRSEMNVSTLELGDSALYLCASSLEGGNQPQHFGDGTRLSIL.

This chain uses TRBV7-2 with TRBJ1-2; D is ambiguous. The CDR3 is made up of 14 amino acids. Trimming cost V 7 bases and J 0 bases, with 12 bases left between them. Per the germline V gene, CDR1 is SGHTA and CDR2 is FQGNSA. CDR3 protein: CASTPPGANYGYTF. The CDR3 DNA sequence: TGTGCCAGCACCCCCCCAGGCGCTAACTATGGCTACACCTTC.

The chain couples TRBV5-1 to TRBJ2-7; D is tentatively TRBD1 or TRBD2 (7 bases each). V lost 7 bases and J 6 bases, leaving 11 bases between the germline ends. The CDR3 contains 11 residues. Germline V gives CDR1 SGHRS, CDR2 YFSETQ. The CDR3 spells CASGEGAEQYF. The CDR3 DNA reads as TGCGCCAGCGGGGAGGGGGCCGAGCAGTACTTC.

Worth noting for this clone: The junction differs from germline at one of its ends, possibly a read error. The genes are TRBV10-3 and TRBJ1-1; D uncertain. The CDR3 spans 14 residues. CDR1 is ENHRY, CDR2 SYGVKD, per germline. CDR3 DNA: TGTGCCATCAATGAGAGGGAGGGAGCCACTGAAGCTTTCTTT. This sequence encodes CAINEREGATEAFF.

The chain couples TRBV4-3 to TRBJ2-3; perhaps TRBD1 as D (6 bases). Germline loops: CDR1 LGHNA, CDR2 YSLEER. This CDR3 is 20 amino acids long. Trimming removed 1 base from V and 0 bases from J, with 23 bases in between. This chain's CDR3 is CASSQAYGGGGRTSTDTQYF. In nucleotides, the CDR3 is TGCGCCAGCAGCCAAGCATATGGGGGCGGTGGAAGGACAAGCACAGATACGCAGTATTTT.